The next 24 T cell receptor beta chains were all read from a single sample in a study of spatial heterogeneity in lung cancer. TCRdb fed the 5' RACE reads into MiXCR, producing one record per CDR3 protein. This table holds 95,000 to 130,000 distinct CDR3 sequences, over 9% found once. The time point was: blood at routine non-recurrence follow-up after resection. Unsorted whole RNA of tumor, nontumor lung or frozen PBMC was sequenced. The sequenced sample was PBMCs, obtained at follow-up. These receptors originate from a male donor with early-stage non-small cell lung cancer.

This clonotype was recorded many times. The V and J genes are TRBV29-1 and TRBJ2-7; the D is unclear. Trimming left V 4 bases short and J 2 bases short, with 9 bases between. The CDR3 has 12 amino acids. The V gene's germline CDR1 is SQVTM and CDR2 ANQGSEA. Written as DNA, the CDR3 is TGCAGCGTTGCCGACCAGACCTACGAGCAGTACTTC. This encodes CSVADQTYEQYF.

This clonotype was seen a few times. The J gene is TRBJ1-5, the V gene TRBV20-1, with D perhaps TRBD1 (6 bases). Germline values: CDR1 DFQATT, CDR2 SNEGSKA (reference sequence). The CDR3 extends over 16 amino acids. Trimming removed 3 bases from V and 3 bases from J, with 18 bases in between. CDR3 nucleotide sequence: TGCAGTGCTAGCTTAAAGTCGACAGGCATCAATCAGCCCCAGCATTTT. Its protein is CSASLKSTGINQPQHF.

This clonotype was detected only a few times. The chain recombines TRBV6-2 or TRBV6-3 with TRBJ2-2; D may be TRBD1 or TRBD2 (5 bases each). This CDR3 is 16 amino acids long. V shed 6 bases and J shed 4 bases, with 18 bases lying between them. Per the germline V gene, CDR1 is MNHEY and CDR2 is SVGEGT. The CDR3 loop is CASREGTLIPTGELFF. The DNA of the CDR3 is TGTGCCAGCAGGGAAGGGACCCTTATTCCCACCGGGGAGCTGTTTTTT.

A few counts support this clonotype. V is TRBV28 and J is TRBJ1-1; D is uncertain. CDR1 and CDR2 from the germline V gene are MDHEN and SYDVKM. This CDR3 has 17 residues. V was clipped by 3 bases and J by 2 bases, with 19 bases between them. The CDR3 sequence is CASSFDSLFRLNTEAFF. The CDR3 DNA is TGTGCCAGCAGTTTTGATTCTTTATTTCGTCTCAACACTGAAGCTTTCTTT.

This sequence joins TRBV13 and TRBJ2-7; TRBD1 is a possible D gene (6 bases). Trimming removed 4 bases at V and 1 base at J, with 11 bases between. In germline, CDR1 is PRHDT, CDR2 FYEKMQ (reference sequence). The CDR3 totals 14 residues. CDR3 sequence: CASSSQGWSYEQYF. The CDR3, as DNA: TGTGCCAGCAGCTCCCAGGGGTGGTCCTACGAGCAGTACTTC. Variable domain in full (rest from reference TRBV13 and TRBJ2-7): AAGVIQSPRHLIKEKRETATLKCYPIPRHDTVYWYQQGPGQDPQFLISFYEKMQSDKGSIPDRFSAQQFSDYHSELNMSSLELGDSALYFCASSSQGWSYEQYFGPGTRLTVT.

This clonotype was picked up many times. CDR3 residues: CATSDGGSNAYEQYF. The CDR3 coding sequence is TGTGCCACCAGTGATGGGGGCAGCAACGCCTACGAGCAGTACTTC. V gene TRBV24-1 combines with J gene TRBJ2-7, with a possible D match to TRBD1 (6 bases). The CDR3 covers 15 residues. With 3 bases removed from V and 2 bases from J, the gap between germline ends came to 13 bases. The germline V gene encodes CDR1 KGHDR and CDR2 SFDVKD.

This clonotype was detected a few times. This chain uses TRBV2 with TRBJ2-7; 8 bases match TRBD1. Germline values: CDR1 SNHLY, CDR2 FYNNEI. The CDR3 runs 13 residues. Trimming cost V 6 bases and J 6 bases; bases outside gene matches: 7. The DNA for the CDR3 is TGTGCCAGCAGGGACAGGGTTTTTGGCGAGCAGTACTTC. It codes for CASRDRVFGEQYF.

There are a few counts of this clonotype. This chain connects TRBV27 to TRBJ2-3, with 10 bases lining up with TRBD2. This CDR3 contains 16 residues. The ends lost 6 bases at V and 10 bases at J; junction bases unmatched: 16. Germline values: CDR1 MNHEY, CDR2 SMNVEV (reference sequence). Here the CDR3 DNA reads TGTGCCAGCAGCCCAACCCTACTAGCGGGGATCGGCGCGCAGTATTTT. It specifies CASSPTLLAGIGAQYF.

This clonotype was counted ten times or more. The chain combines TRBV10-3 with TRBJ2-7, with 8 bases fitting TRBD1. V lost 0 bases and J lost 3; bases outside the gene matches: 1. Germline values: CDR1 ENHRY, CDR2 SYGVKD. The CDR3 sequence is 14 residues long. The CDR3 region is CAISESDRVYEQYF. The DNA of the CDR3 is TGTGCCATCAGTGAGTCGGACAGGGTCTACGAGCAGTACTTC.

Regarding this clonotype: The germline gene is not matched at one end of the junction; a read error may be the cause. The CDR3 reads CSSSLGNRVSPLHF. CDR3 in DNA: TGTTCCAGCAGCTTGGGAAACAGGGTTTCACCCCTCCACTTT. V and J are TRBV9 and TRBJ1-6; perhaps TRBD1 as D (6 bases). The CDR3 is 14 residues long. Germline V gene data show CDR1 as SGDLS and CDR2 as YYNGEE.

This chain connects TRBV13 to TRBJ1-3, with D possibly being TRBD1 (6 bases). Trimming took 2 bases from V and 4 from J, leaving 9 bases between them. The germline CDR1 and CDR2 sequences are PRHDT and FYEKMQ (reference sequence). This CDR3 has 14 residues. In DNA form, the CDR3 reads TGTGCCAGCAGCTTACCAGGGGCCGGAAACACCATATATTTT. Translating it yields CASSLPGAGNTIYF. Full variable domain (missing parts from reference TRBV13 and TRBJ1-3): AAGVIQSPRHLIKEKRETATLKCYPIPRHDTVYWYQQGPGQDPQFLISFYEKMQSDKGSIPDRFSAQQFSDYHSELNMSSLELGDSALYFCASSLPGAGNTIYFGEGSWLTVV.

As concerns this clonotype: This is likely a read error, given that the CDR3 carries no conserved phenylalanine or tryptophan at its end. The chain has TRBV9 and TRBJ1-3; weak D call: TRBD1 (6 bases). The germline CDR1 and CDR2 sequences are SGDLS and YYNGEE. Trimming took off 4 bases at V and 9 bases at J, with 20 bases between the two ends. This CDR3 has 15 residues. CDR3 sequence reads: CASSSRDRDIGTIYS. The DNA of the CDR3 is TGTGCCAGCAGCTCCCGGGATCGGGACATCGGCACCATATATTCT.

The chain uses TRBV20-1 and TRBJ2-2; D is ambiguous. Germline V CDR1 and CDR2: DFQATT, SNEGSKA (reference sequence). This CDR3 comprises 13 residues. V was trimmed by 3 bases and J by 4 bases, leaving 9 bases between them. CDR3 nucleotides: TGCAGTGCTAGGGTAGGGCCCACCGGGGAGCTGTTTTTT. Protein product: CSARVGPTGELFF.

This clonotype has a handful of counts. The rearrangement uses TRBV9 and TRBJ2-2, with unresolved D. Trimming removed 7 bases at V and 4 bases at J, with 5 bases between. CDR1 is SGDLS and CDR2 is YYNGEE in the germline V gene. CDR3 size: 11 residues. CDR3 residues: CASGRTGELFF. CDR3 nucleotides: TGTGCCAGCGGCCGCACCGGGGAGCTGTTTTTT.

The chain has TRBV4-2 and TRBJ2-1; D is undetermined. The germline V and J ends were trimmed by 0 bases and 10 bases, with 7 bases remaining between them. Looked up from germline, CDR1 is LGHNA and CDR2 is YNFKEQ. The CDR3 is 12 residues long. For the CDR3, the DNA is TGTGCCAGCAGCCAAGACGGGCAGGAGCAGTTCTTC. As protein: CASSQDGQEQFF.

V gene TRBV6-4 combines with J gene TRBJ1-2; D is perhaps TRBD1 (5 bases). Trimming pared 6 bases from V and 7 bases from J, leaving 15 bases between. Germline V CDR1 and CDR2: MRHNA, SNTAGT. The CDR3 is made up of 13 amino acids. The CDR3 DNA follows: TGTGCCAGCAGCGCTGACAGTGGGTCTGGCTACACCTTC. Translating it yields CASSADSGSGYTF.

This clonotype was detected many times. The chain has TRBV5-4 and TRBJ2-2, with TRBD1 matching 9 bases. The V gene end was trimmed by 4 bases and the J gene end by 7 bases; junction bases not matched to a gene: 8. The CDR3 sequence is 15 residues long. The germline gives CDR1 SGHNT, CDR2 YYREEE (reference sequence). The CDR3 nucleotides are TGTGCCAGCAGCCGTCCCGGGACAGGGATCGGGGAGCTGTTTTTT. Translated: CASSRPGTGIGELFF.

The chain joins TRBV14 to TRBJ2-7; 9 bases match TRBD1. Looked up from germline, CDR1 is SGHDN and CDR2 is FVKESK. The CDR3 is 14 amino acids. V shed 4 bases and J 11 bases; nucleotides not matched to a gene: 12. Written as DNA, the CDR3 is TGTGCCAGCAGCCCCGCAACCTTCCGGGACAGGGAGTACTTC. Amino acids: CASSPATFRDREYF. Together with reference TRBV14 and TRBJ2-7, the CDR3 gives the full variable domain: EAGVTQFPSHSVIEKGQTVTLRCDPISGHDNLYWYRRVMGKEIKFLLHFVKESKQDESGMPNNRFLAERTGGTYSTLKVQPAELEDSGVYFCASSPATFRDREYFGPGTRLTVT.

In its sample, this clonotype was seen many times. The gene calls are TRBV20-1 and TRBJ2-1; the match to TRBD2 covers 9 bases. With 5 bases clipped from V and 7 bases from J, the junction kept 12 bases outside the gene matches. The CDR3 extends over 15 amino acids. The germline V gene encodes CDR1 DFQATT and CDR2 SNEGSKA (reference sequence). The CDR3 here is CSAENAGTSKNEQFF. CDR3 nucleotides: TGCAGTGCTGAAAACGCCGGGACTAGCAAGAATGAGCAGTTCTTC.

The chain couples TRBV7-9 to TRBJ2-7, with D possibly TRBD1 on 6 matching bases. The V gene lost 3 bases and the J gene lost 6 bases, with 15 bases spanning the gap. Per the germline V gene, CDR1 is SEHNR and CDR2 is FQNEAQ (reference sequence). This CDR3 comprises 14 residues. The DNA for the CDR3 is TGTGCCAGCAGCTTGGCCCAGGGGCTAGGCGAGCAGTACTTC. This gives the protein CASSLAQGLGEQYF.

Ten or more counts support this clonotype. The chain uses TRBV11-1 and TRBJ2-1; D might be TRBD1 (6 bases). Trimming took 4 bases from V and 3 from J, leaving 16 bases between them. This CDR3 comprises 16 residues. From germline, CDR1 is SGHAT and CDR2 FQDESV (reference sequence). The CDR3 here is CASSSSRDTNYNEQFF. The DNA for the CDR3 is TGTGCCAGCAGCTCGAGCCGGGACACCAACTACAATGAGCAGTTCTTC.

Concerning this clonotype itself: Relative to the germline gene, one junction end is altered; a read error may explain this. The genes are TRBV24-1 and TRBJ2-3; 11 positions agree with TRBD2. The CDR3 consists of 16 residues. Looked up from germline, CDR1 is KGHDR and CDR2 is SFDVKD. As DNA, the CDR3 is TGTGGCACCAGTGACAAGACTAGCGGGGGCACAGATACGCAGTATTTT. It translates to CGTSDKTSGGTDTQYF.

This clonotype was counted only a few times. The rearrangement joins TRBV12-3 or TRBV12-4 to TRBJ1-6; D may be TRBD1 (5 bases). The CDR3 has 14 residues. Trimming removed 6 bases from V and 7 bases from J, with 13 bases in between. The CDR3 here is CASSLRQTNSPLHF. For the CDR3, the DNA is TGTGCCAGCAGCCTTAGACAGACCAATTCACCCCTCCACTTT.

This clonotype showed up just a few times. CDR3 DNA: TGTGCCAGCTGCTCCGGGGTATTCAGGCATGAGCAGTTCTTC. Amino acids: CASCSGVFRHEQFF. The chain recombines TRBV5-8 with TRBJ2-1, with D perhaps TRBD2 (5 bases). Germline V gene data show CDR1 as SGHTS and CDR2 as YDEGEE. This CDR3 contains 14 residues. Deletions cut 7 bases from V and 8 bases from J, with 19 bases between.